This T cell receptor (beta chain) came from a study of cytomegalovirus exposure and HLA in healthy donors. The overall study: Per a later analysis, the roughly 690 first-cohort and over 90 validation repertoires shared one platform. General study results and limits: Through in vitro validation, a few CMV-associated chains were shown to be specific for CMV antigens. Most TCR sequences showed up rarely, but some public TCRs showed up in many donors.

Produced via immunoSEQ multiplex PCR; TCRdb's table is partial and in-frame only. The sample carries fewer than 60,000 clones, nearly 90% recorded once. There are 14 residues in the CDR3. J lost 3 bases, V lost 7 bases, and 7 bases had no gene match. Germline V CDR1 and CDR2: SEHNR, FQNEAQ (reference sequence). Worth noting for this clone: The antigen is not known.

The sequencing input was PBMCs. This rearrangement joins TRBV7-9 to TRBJ1-2, with 8 nucleotides matching TRBD1. This clonotype was obtained from a woman under 30 in good health and CMV-seronegative. As DNA, the CDR3 is TGTGCCAGCACCAGGGGACAGGCCCACTATGGCTACACCTTC. The encoded protein is CASTRGQAHYGYTF.